This TCR beta chain originates from a study of persistence of HIV-infected CD4 T cells. The immunoSEQ assay was version 4, run in survey mode. Measured with immunoSEQ multiplex PCR; TCRdb has only the in-frame clones, and not every one. The data hold some 20,000 clones, with roughly two thirds observed a single time. For this clone: Its target is unknown.

The stimulus was lysate of CMV-infected fibroblasts, roughly 9.2 ug/mL. Responding CD4+ T cells were sorted by upregulation of both CD40 ligand and CD69. Inclusion required CMV-positive serology and CD4+ counts above 400 cells/uL. The clonotype originates from an adult woman with HIV who was CMV-seropositive. The starting material was CD4+ T cells sorted from PBMCs after 18-hour stimulation, obtained from a patient who received antiretroviral therapy.

CDR3 nucleotide sequence: TGTGCCAGCAGCCCTAGTGGAGGGGGCAATCAGCCCCAGCATTTT. This encodes CASSPSGGGNQPQHF. This chain links TRBV7-6 with TRBJ1-5; weak D call: TRBD1 (5 bases). The germline V and J ends were trimmed by 5 bases and 2 bases, with 13 bases remaining between them. Germline CDR1 is SGHVS and CDR2 is FNYEAQ. The length of the CDR3 is 15 residues.